The clone carrying this TCR beta chain was seen just once. Its specificity is not known. Tumor areas were macrodissected from 4 or 5 deparaffinized, unstained about 10 um sections guided by marked H&E slides. This CDR3 is built from 15 residues. CDR1 and CDR2 from the germline V gene are SGHTA and FQGNSA. V was cut by 7 bases and J by 1 base, with 16 bases left in between. Here immunoSEQ multiplex PCR was the method, and the copy in TCRdb shows in-frame clones only, minus some. The sample has several thousand clones; 80% to 85% are singletons. This sample was included in a study of T cells in lung cancer brain metastases. Study observations and caveats: Paired primaries held more unique productive clones than brain metastases (median roughly 4,400 versus 1,400). Paired lesions shared few clones; most were lesion-specific (mean Morisita roughly 0.25). Effects of preoperative corticosteroids on T cell infiltration in brain metastases could not be controlled.

Sequenced input: tumor tissue from the primary lung tumor. V and J are TRBV7-2 and TRBJ1-2; no definite D call. The TCR sequence derives from a woman between 45 and 65 years old with non-small cell lung cancer. The CDR3 nucleotides read TGTGCCAGCATCCCCGGCAGCCGAGTTAACTATGGCTACACCTTC. It codes for CASIPGSRVNYGYTF.